The 12 T cell receptor beta chains below come from one sample, sequenced in a study of shared clonotypes between healthy human individuals. Using immunoSEQ multiplex PCR, the repertoire was profiled, and TCRdb retains in-frame clones only, with some absent. Of under 2,500,000 clones in the sample, around 95% were seen once. Sequencing used naive CD4+ T cells sorted from blood. As to subset: CD45RA+ positively selected. The receptors were sampled from a man between 18 and 35 years old in good health.

The J gene is TRBJ2-2, the V gene TRBV9; D is ambiguous. The CDR3 has 13 amino acids. Germline CDR1 is SGDLS and CDR2 is YYNGEE. V dropped 2 bases and J dropped 3 bases, with 5 bases sitting between them. CDR3 sequence reads: CASSVYDTGELFF. CDR3 sequence (DNA): TGTGCCAGCAGCGTTTATGACACCGGGGAGCTGTTTTTT.

This chain uses TRBV29-1 with TRBJ2-7, with D perhaps matching TRBD1 (6 bases). Trimming took off 4 bases at V and 2 bases at J, with 15 bases between the two ends. Germline CDR1 and CDR2: SQVTM and ANQGSEA. CDR3 length: 14 amino acids. The CDR3 region is CSVGTVERPYEQYF. The CDR3 coding sequence is TGCAGCGTTGGGACAGTCGAGAGACCCTACGAGCAGTACTTC.

V gene TRBV5-1 combines with J gene TRBJ2-7, with D unclear. The CDR3 is 14 amino acids. CDR1 is SGHRS, CDR2 YFSETQ, per germline. Trimming took off 0 bases at V and 2 bases at J, with 9 bases between the two ends. This chain's CDR3 is CASSLEASTYEQYF. DNA of the CDR3: TGCGCCAGCAGCTTGGAGGCCAGCACCTACGAGCAGTACTTC.

The chain is built from TRBV2 and TRBJ1-4; D is ambiguous. This CDR3 has 16 amino acids. CDR1 and CDR2 (germline): SNHLY, FYNNEI. Trimming took 6 bases from V and 4 from J, leaving 18 bases between them. CDR3 region: CASRAFGLNRNEKLFF. CDR3 sequence (DNA): TGTGCCAGCAGAGCATTCGGCCTAAATCGTAATGAAAAACTGTTTTTT.

This rearrangement joins TRBV6-5 to TRBJ1-4; D is unclear. CDR1 and CDR2 (germline): MNHEY, SVGAGI. The CDR3 spans 12 residues. The CDR3 DNA follows: TGTGGATGCAAGAAGATTAATGAAAAACTGTTTTTT. Encoded protein: CGCKKINEKLFF.

J is TRBJ1-4 and V is TRBV2; D ambiguous. Germline assignment: CDR1 SNHLY and CDR2 FYNNEI. The length of the CDR3 is 14 residues. Trimming left V 1 base short and J 8 bases short, with 11 bases between. CDR3 in amino acids: CASSEGSWREKLFF. The CDR3 nucleotides are TGTGCCAGCAGTGAAGGGTCCTGGAGGGAAAAACTGTTTTTT.

The CDR3 sequence: CASSLVQALEGLETQYF. In DNA form, the CDR3 reads TGTGCCAGCAGTTTAGTGCAGGCCTTGGAGGGGTTGGAGACCCAGTACTTC. The chain recombines TRBV28 with TRBJ2-5; D is perhaps TRBD2 (6 bases). Trimming took off 2 bases at V and 5 bases at J, with 21 bases between the two ends. This CDR3 contains 17 residues. Germline V gene data show CDR1 as MDHEN and CDR2 as SYDVKM.

With respect to this clone: The sample contains more than one DNA sequence encoding this CDR3. This chain links TRBV5-1 with TRBJ1-1, with D perhaps matching TRBD1 (6 bases). The CDR3 contains 14 residues. Germline V gene data show CDR1 as SGHRS and CDR2 as YFSETQ. V shed 5 bases and J shed 0 bases, with 11 bases lying between them. The CDR3 DNA sequence: TGCGCCAGCAGACTTACAGGGTTGAACACTGAAGCTTTCTTT. This sequence encodes CASRLTGLNTEAFF.

The chain employs TRBV5-4 and TRBJ2-2, with a tentative D call TRBD1 (7 bases). Trimming stripped 4 bases from V and 1 base from J, with 14 bases between. CDR3 size: 16 residues. From germline, CDR1 is SGHNT and CDR2 YYREEE (reference sequence). Here the CDR3 DNA reads TGTGCCAGCAGCCCCCGACAGGGAGGGAACACCGGGGAGCTGTTTTTT. Protein: CASSPRQGGNTGELFF.

The chain employs TRBV7-2 and TRBJ1-1; TRBD1 agrees at 7 bases. Germline V gene sequence: CDR1 SGHTA, CDR2 FQGNSA. The CDR3 covers 15 residues. J gave up 0 bases and V 6 bases, and 7 bases lay outside the gene matches. The CDR3 reads CASRLSGQMNTEAFF. In DNA form, the CDR3 reads TGTGCCAGCAGACTCTCGGGACAGATGAACACTGAAGCTTTCTTT.

The chain carries TRBV5-6 and TRBJ1-5, with D unresolved. Germline lookup yields CDR1 SGHDT and CDR2 YYEEEE. Trimming took off 3 bases at V and 2 bases at J, with 15 bases between the two ends. There are 16 residues in the CDR3. CDR3 amino acids: CASSSWGEKGNQPQHF. As DNA, the CDR3 is TGTGCCAGCAGCTCGTGGGGTGAAAAGGGCAATCAGCCCCAGCATTTT.

The rearrangement joins TRBV30 to TRBJ1-3, with TRBD1 matching 10 bases. The germline V gene encodes CDR1 GTSNPN and CDR2 SVGIG (reference sequence). The CDR3 consists of 14 residues. With V trimmed by 2 bases and J by 8 bases, 6 bases remained unmatched. The CDR3 coding sequence is TGTGCCTGGAGTCGGGACAGGGGTATCGACACCATATATTTT. Residues: CAWSRDRGIDTIYF.